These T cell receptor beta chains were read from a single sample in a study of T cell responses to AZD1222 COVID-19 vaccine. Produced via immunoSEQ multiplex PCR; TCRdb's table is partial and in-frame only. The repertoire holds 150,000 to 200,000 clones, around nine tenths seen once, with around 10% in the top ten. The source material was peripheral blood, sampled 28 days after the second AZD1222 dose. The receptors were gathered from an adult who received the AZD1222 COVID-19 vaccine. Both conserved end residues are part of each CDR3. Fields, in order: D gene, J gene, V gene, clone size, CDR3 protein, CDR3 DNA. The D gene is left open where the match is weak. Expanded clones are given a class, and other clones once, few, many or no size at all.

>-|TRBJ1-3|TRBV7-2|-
CASSLAHGSGNTIYF
TGTGCCAGCAGCTTAGCGCATGGGTCCGGAAACACCATATATTTT
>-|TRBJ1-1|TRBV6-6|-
CASSYSGGMGTEAFF
TGTGCCAGCAGTTACTCGGGGGGGATGGGGACTGAAGCTTTCTTT
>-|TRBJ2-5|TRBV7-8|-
CASSLSWGLETQYF
TGTGCCAGCAGCTTATCCTGGGGGTTAGAGACCCAGTACTTC
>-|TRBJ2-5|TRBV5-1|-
CASSFPGAGETQYF
TGCGCCAGCAGCTTTCCGGGCGCAGGGGAGACCCAGTACTTC
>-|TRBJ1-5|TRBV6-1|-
CASSEPKRHFGNQPQHF
TGTGCCAGCAGTGAACCCAAACGACATTTTGGCAATCAGCCCCAGCATTTT
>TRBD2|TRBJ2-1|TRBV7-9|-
CASSRLSGGIYNEQFF
TGTGCCAGCAGCCGCCTTAGCGGGGGGATTTACAATGAGCAGTTCTTC
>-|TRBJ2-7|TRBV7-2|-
CASSSASGGAYEQYF
TGTGCCAGCAGCTCCGCTTCCGGAGGGGCCTACGAGCAGTACTTC
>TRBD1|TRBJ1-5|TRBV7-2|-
CASSLMGTGGTSNQPQHF
TGTGCCAGCAGCTTGATGGGGACAGGGGGCACGAGCAATCAGCCCCAGCATTTT
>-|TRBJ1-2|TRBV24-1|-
CATSRTMNYGYTF
TGTGCCACCAGTCGAACAATGAACTATGGCTACACCTTC
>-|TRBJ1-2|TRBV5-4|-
CASHLPGVGYTF
TGTGCCAGTCACCTCCCAGGGGTTGGCTACACCTTC
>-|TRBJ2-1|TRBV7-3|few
CASSLSPEYEQFF
TGTGCCAGCAGCTTAAGTCCGGAATATGAGCAGTTCTTC
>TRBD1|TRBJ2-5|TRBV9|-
CASSVGGQAYKETQYF
TGTGCCAGCAGCGTAGGGGGACAGGCTTACAAAGAGACCCAGTACTTC
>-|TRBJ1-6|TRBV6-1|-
CASSGDGGLGNSPLHF
TGTGCCAGCAGTGGTGATGGGGGGCTGGGTAATTCACCCCTCCACTTT
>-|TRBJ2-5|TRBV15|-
CATSRDSRGQTQYF
TGTGCCACCAGCAGAGATTCGAGGGGCCAGACCCAGTACTTC
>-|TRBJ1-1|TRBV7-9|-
CASSFGGNTEAFF
TGTGCCAGCAGCTTCGGGGGAAACACTGAAGCTTTCTTT
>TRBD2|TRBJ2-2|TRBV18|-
CASSPPPSGGTNTGELFF
TGTGCCAGCTCACCACCGCCTAGCGGGGGGACCAACACCGGGGAGCTGTTTTTT
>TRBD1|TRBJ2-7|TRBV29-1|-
CSAGTVYEQYF
TGCAGCGCCGGGACAGTCTACGAGCAGTACTTC
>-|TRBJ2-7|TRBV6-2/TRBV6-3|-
CASSPGPRGEQYF
TGTGCCAGCAGTCCGGGACCCCGGGGCGAGCAGTACTTC
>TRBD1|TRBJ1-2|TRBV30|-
CAWSPGQDYGYTF
TGTGCCTGGAGCCCCGGACAGGACTATGGCTACACCTTC
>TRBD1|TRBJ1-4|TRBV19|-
CASSATGTGKEKLFF
TGTGCCAGTAGCGCCACCGGGACAGGGAAAGAAAAACTGTTTTTT
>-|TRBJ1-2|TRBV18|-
CASSPKTGPTNYGYTF
TGTGCCAGCTCACCAAAAACAGGGCCGACTAACTATGGCTACACCTTC
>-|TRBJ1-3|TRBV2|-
CASSAGVTGNTIYF
TGTGCCAGCAGCGCAGGGGTTACGGGAAACACCATATATTTT
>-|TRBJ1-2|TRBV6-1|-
CASSEGAANYGYTF
TGTGCCAGCAGTGAAGGGGCAGCCAACTATGGCTACACCTTC
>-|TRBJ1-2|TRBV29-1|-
CSVAAGSDSYGYTF
TGCAGCGTTGCCGCAGGGAGCGACAGCTATGGCTACACCTTC
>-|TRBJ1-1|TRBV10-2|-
CASSARQASNTEAFF
TGCGCCAGCAGTGCAAGACAGGCCTCCAACACTGAAGCTTTCTTT
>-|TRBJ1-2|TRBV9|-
CASSGGGYTF
TGTGCCAGCAGCGGAGGCGGCTACACCTTC
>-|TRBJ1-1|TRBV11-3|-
CASSLSANTEAFF
TGTGCCAGCAGCTTATCGGCGAACACTGAAGCTTTCTTT
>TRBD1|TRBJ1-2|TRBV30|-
CACQGGQGYTF
TGTGCCTGCCAGGGGGGGCAGGGCTACACCTTC
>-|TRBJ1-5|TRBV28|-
CASSLEFGDQPQHF
TGTGCCAGCAGTTTAGAGTTCGGTGATCAGCCCCAGCATTTT
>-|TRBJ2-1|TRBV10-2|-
CASSRRERRNEQFF
TGCGCCAGCAGTAGAAGGGAGAGGCGGAATGAGCAGTTCTTC
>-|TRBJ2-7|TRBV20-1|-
CSASLSYEQYF
TGCAGTGCTAGTTTATCGTACGAGCAGTACTTC
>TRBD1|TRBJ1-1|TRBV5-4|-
CASSWDSLEAFF
TGTGCCAGCAGCTGGGACAGTTTGGAAGCTTTCTTT
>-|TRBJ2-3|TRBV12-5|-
CASGFPTNTDTQYF
TGTGCTAGTGGTTTTCCCACAAACACAGATACGCAGTATTTT
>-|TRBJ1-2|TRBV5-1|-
CASSLEGSSYGYTF
TGCGCCAGCAGCTTGGAGGGATCCTCCTATGGCTACACCTTC
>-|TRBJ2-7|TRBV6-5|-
CASSLDTKRNEQYF
TGTGCCAGCAGCCTCGACACGAAACGGAACGAGCAGTACTTC
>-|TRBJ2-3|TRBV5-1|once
CASSETADTQYF
TGCGCCAGCAGCGAGACGGCGGATACGCAGTATTTT
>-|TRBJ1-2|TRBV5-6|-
CASRNGLVPTTYGYTF
TGTGCCAGCAGGAACGGCTTGGTTCCGACGACCTATGGCTACACCTTC
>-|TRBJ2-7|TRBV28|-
CASSLAPSEQYF
TGTGCCAGCAGTTTAGCCCCCTCCGAGCAGTACTTC
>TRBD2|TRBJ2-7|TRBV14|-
CASSQVGGNSYEQYF
TGTGCCAGCAGCCAAGTCGGGGGGAACTCCTACGAGCAGTACTTC